These T cell receptor beta chains were read from a single sample in a study of blood T cell repertoires in COVID-19. Generated by immunoSEQ multiplex PCR, the TCRdb table keeps only in-frame clones and is missing some. The sample has 350,000 to 500,000 clones, roughly 90% seen once; the top ten hold less than 1.5%. Sequenced sample: PBMCs or T cells enriched from blood (not recorded which). Every receptor here comes from a woman aged 18-29 years who had been exposed to COVID-19. The CDR3 runs from the conserved cysteine through the conserved F or W. The order of the fields is CDR3 protein, CDR3 DNA, clone size, V gene, D gene, J gene. A D gene is named only where the DNA matches it firmly. Expanded clones get a size class; other rows say once, few or many, or leave the size out.

CDR3: CASSPGTANTGELFF
DNA: TGCGCCAGCAGCCCCGGGACAGCGAACACCGGGGAGCTGTTTTTT
size: NA
V: TRBV4-3
D: TRBD1
J: TRBJ2-2

CDR3: CASSLQETSTDTQYF
DNA: TGTGCCAGCAGTTTACAGGAAACTAGCACAGATACGCAGTATTTT
size: once
V: TRBV7-8
D: NA
J: TRBJ2-3

CDR3: CASSPVHPGANPFF
DNA: TGTGCCAGCTCACCAGTGCATCCAGGGGCGAATCCGTTTTTT
size: NA
V: TRBV18
D: NA
J: TRBJ1-4

CDR3: CASSVPRTGGEETQYF
DNA: TGTGCCAGCAGCGTCCCAAGGACAGGGGGCGAAGAGACCCAGTACTTC
size: NA
V: TRBV9
D: TRBD1
J: TRBJ2-5

CDR3: CASSLGQGYAYNSPLHF
DNA: TGTGCCAGCAGCTTGGGGCAGGGGTACGCCTATAATTCACCCCTCCACTTT
size: NA
V: TRBV5-6
D: NA
J: TRBJ1-6

CDR3: CASSFWTQGNTGELFF
DNA: TGTGCCAGCAGCTTTTGGACTCAAGGAAACACCGGGGAGCTGTTTTTT
size: NA
V: TRBV11-1
D: NA
J: TRBJ2-2

CDR3: CASSAATGSGNTIYF
DNA: TGTGCCAGCAGCGCGGCTACAGGCTCTGGAAACACCATATATTTT
size: NA
V: TRBV5-4
D: NA
J: TRBJ1-3

CDR3: CASSLVGTGTGNTIYF
DNA: TGTGCCAGCAGCTTGGTGGGGACAGGGACTGGAAACACCATATATTTT
size: NA
V: TRBV5-4
D: TRBD1
J: TRBJ1-3

CDR3: CASSLVLAASGANVLTF
DNA: TGTGCCAGCAGCTTAGTCTTAGCGGCCTCTGGGGCCAACGTCCTGACTTTC
size: NA
V: TRBV11-2
D: NA
J: TRBJ2-6

CDR3: CASSPQGLTGELFF
DNA: TGTGCCAGCAGCCCGCAGGGACTCACCGGGGAGCTGTTTTTT
size: NA
V: TRBV14
D: NA
J: TRBJ2-2

CDR3: CAISGRTGVNFEQYF
DNA: TGTGCCATCAGTGGGCGGACAGGGGTGAATTTCGAGCAGTACTTC
size: NA
V: TRBV10-3
D: TRBD1
J: TRBJ2-7

CDR3: CASSLTGVVNQPQHF
DNA: TGTGCCAGCAGTTTAACGGGAGTTGTCAATCAGCCCCAGCATTTT
size: NA
V: TRBV27
D: NA
J: TRBJ1-5

CDR3: CASSLMTGGNEKLFF
DNA: TGTGCCAGCAGCTTAATGACAGGGGGTAATGAAAAACTGTTTTTT
size: NA
V: TRBV3-1/TRBV3-2
D: TRBD1
J: TRBJ1-4

CDR3: CASRGQANTEAFF
DNA: TGTGCCAGCCGAGGACAGGCAAACACTGAAGCTTTCTTT
size: NA
V: TRBV28
D: TRBD1
J: TRBJ1-1

CDR3: CAWSVNSNYGYTF
DNA: TGTGCCTGGAGTGTTAACAGTAACTATGGCTACACCTTC
size: NA
V: TRBV30
D: NA
J: TRBJ1-2

CDR3: CASSPGHSTNEKLFF
DNA: TGCGCCAGCAGCCCGGGACATTCAACTAATGAAAAACTGTTTTTT
size: NA
V: TRBV5-1
D: NA
J: TRBJ1-4

CDR3: CASSFRTSGADEQYF
DNA: TGTGCCAGCAGCTTTAGGACTAGCGGGGCGGACGAGCAGTACTTC
size: NA
V: TRBV13
D: TRBD2
J: TRBJ2-7

CDR3: CASSFTDSYNSPLHF
DNA: TGTGCCAGCAGCTTCACAGACTCCTATAATTCACCCCTCCACTTT
size: once
V: TRBV5-5
D: NA
J: TRBJ1-6

CDR3: CASRRQAVYNSPLHF
DNA: TGTGCCAGCCGAAGACAGGCCGTCTATAATTCACCCCTCCACTTT
size: NA
V: TRBV28
D: NA
J: TRBJ1-6

CDR3: CASTAGEREQYF
DNA: TGTGCCAGCACTGCGGGGGAGAGGGAGCAGTACTTC
size: NA
V: TRBV12-3/TRBV12-4
D: TRBD2
J: TRBJ2-7